What follows are 21 T cell receptor beta chains derived from one specimen sequenced in a study of cytomegalovirus exposure and HLA in healthy donors. The PCR contained 60 Vbeta and 13 Jbeta primers. TCRdb's copy holds only in-frame clones and misses some; the assay was immunoSEQ multiplex PCR. The sample holds over 150,000 clones, approximately 78% seen once. What was sequenced was PBMCs. The receptors stem from a woman in her 30s in good health and CMV-seropositive.

The chain carries TRBV2 and TRBJ2-3; 12 bases map to TRBD1. Germline CDR1 SNHLY, CDR2 FYNNEI. This CDR3 comprises 13 residues. V lost 8 bases, J lost 8 bases, and 5 bases stayed unmatched. CDR3 residues: CASSGTGGGTQYF. CDR3 DNA sequence: TGTGCCAGCTCCGGGACAGGGGGCGGTACGCAGTATTTT.

The rearrangement uses TRBV29-1 and TRBJ1-1, with D tentatively TRBD1 (6 bases). In germline, CDR1 is SQVTM, CDR2 ANQGSEA. Trimming took off 5 bases at V and 4 bases at J, with 17 bases between the two ends. This CDR3 is built from 14 residues. CDR3 sequence (DNA): TGCAGCGTTCAAAGGGGGTTGATGGTCACTGAAGCTTTCTTT. It is translated as CSVQRGLMVTEAFF. Full variable domain (remainder filled in from reference TRBV29-1 and TRBJ1-1): SAVISQKPSRDICQRGTSLTIQCQVDSQVTMMFWYRQQPGQSLTLIATANQGSEATYESGFVIDKFPISRPNLTFSTLTVSNMSPEDSSIYLCSVQRGLMVTEAFFGQGTRLTVV.

This chain joins TRBV5-1 and TRBJ2-2; no definite D call. CDR1 is SGHRS and CDR2 is YFSETQ in the germline V gene. V was cut by 0 bases and J by 8 bases, with 20 bases left in between. The CDR3 is made up of 17 amino acids. CDR3 DNA sequence: TGCGCCAGCAGCTTGGTTGCCTGGTTACCGAACGGGGGGGAGCTGTTTTTT. Translation: CASSLVAWLPNGGELFF.

This sequence joins TRBV7-2 and TRBJ1-2, with 11 bases lining up with TRBD1. Germline V gives CDR1 SGHTA, CDR2 FQGNSA. Germline trimming cut 3 bases from V and 9 bases from J; bases unmatched to any gene: 6. This CDR3 comprises 14 residues. This CDR3 is CASSFPGQGVSYTF. The CDR3 DNA reads as TGTGCCAGCAGCTTCCCGGGACAGGGGGTTAGCTACACCTTC.

The chain carries TRBV18 and TRBJ1-2, with D possibly being TRBD1 (5 bases). The V end was cut by 0 bases, the J end by 0 bases, with 8 bases between. CDR1 and CDR2 (germline): KGHSH, LQKENI. CDR3 length: 15 amino acids. CDR3 amino acids: CASSPPGAANYGYTF. The CDR3, as DNA: TGTGCCAGCTCACCACCAGGGGCGGCTAACTATGGCTACACCTTC.

This sequence joins TRBV9 and TRBJ1-4; D gene uncertain. CDR1 SGDLS and CDR2 YYNGEE come from the germline V gene. CDR3 length equals 13 residues. The V end was cut by 8 bases, the J end by 3 bases, with 11 bases between. The CDR3 reads CARSREPNEKLFF. CDR3 coding DNA: TGTGCCAGATCTAGGGAGCCTAATGAAAAACTGTTTTTT.

The rearrangement links TRBV5-4 to TRBJ1-1, with 9 nucleotides matching TRBD1. The ends lost 7 bases at V and 5 bases at J; junction bases unmatched: 9. In germline, CDR1 is SGHNT, CDR2 YYREEE (reference sequence). CDR3 length equals 14 residues. The CDR3 nucleotides are TGTGCCAGCCAAACAGGACAGGGGTGGACTGAAGCTTTCTTT. Translated: CASQTGQGWTEAFF.

V usage is TRBV29-1 and J usage is TRBJ2-3; TRBD1 is a possible D gene (5 bases). The CDR3 totals 15 residues. Per germline, CDR1 SQVTM and CDR2 ANQGSEA. V lost 6 bases and J lost 0, with 16 bases in between. The CDR3 DNA reads TGCAGCGTGGACATGGCATATTATAGCACAGATACGCAGTATTTT. Its protein product is CSVDMAYYSTDTQYF.

The chain has TRBV5-4 and TRBJ1-1, with a tentative D call TRBD1 (6 bases). Germline V gene sequence: CDR1 SGHNT, CDR2 YYREEE (reference sequence). V was pared by 3 bases and J by 1 base, with 16 bases between. The CDR3 consists of 16 residues. Here the CDR3 reads CASSSSLQGWNTEAFF. The CDR3 bases are TGTGCCAGCAGCTCGTCTTTACAGGGATGGAACACTGAAGCTTTCTTT.

The chain combines TRBV11-2 with TRBJ2-1; D is undetermined. This CDR3 is 13 amino acids long. CDR1 SGHAT and CDR2 FQNNGV come from the germline V gene. Trimming cost V 1 base and J 5 bases, with 6 bases left between them. In DNA form, the CDR3 reads TGTGCCAGCAGCTTAGGGCTCGACAATGAGCAGTTCTTC. This sequence encodes CASSLGLDNEQFF.

Of note for this clone: Germline is not matched at one junction end, which may reflect a read error. This rearrangement joins TRBV7-9 to TRBJ1-1; TRBD1 matches 7 bases. The CDR3 covers 16 residues. Germline CDR1 is SEHNR and CDR2 is FQNEAQ (reference sequence). The CDR3 nucleotides are TGTTCCAGCAGCCCAACCTCAGGACAGGAGGTCACTGAAGCTTTCTTT. The encoded protein is CSSSPTSGQEVTEAFF. Complete variable domain (other parts from reference TRBV7-9 and TRBJ1-1): DTGVSQNPRHKITKRGQNVTFRCDPISEHNRLYWYRQTLGQGPEFLTYFQNEAQLEKSRLLSDRFSAERPKGSFSTLEIQRTEQGDSAMYLCSSSPTSGQEVTEAFFGQGTRLTVV.

V usage is TRBV4-1 and J usage is TRBJ1-3; no reliable D call. This CDR3 region has 14 residues. CDR1 and CDR2 (germline): MGHRA, YSYEKL. Trimming cost V 2 bases and J 1 base, with 6 bases left between them. CDR3 coding DNA: TGCGCCAGCAGCCAAACACCTTCTGGAAACACCATATATTTT. Its translation: CASSQTPSGNTIYF.

The table lists this clone with a few counts. The CDR3 loop is CASSVGATGVYEQYF. Written as DNA, the CDR3 is TGTGCCAGTTCTGTGGGGGCAACAGGGGTCTACGAGCAGTACTTC. The J gene is TRBJ2-7, the V gene TRBV9; the match to TRBD1 covers 7 bases. The CDR3 has 15 residues. The J segment lost 3 bases and the V segment lost 8 bases, leaving 14 bases of the junction unmatched. The V gene's germline CDR1 is SGDLS and CDR2 YYNGEE.

The chain combines TRBV5-1 with TRBJ2-5; D might be TRBD2 (6 bases). Looked up from germline, CDR1 is SGHRS and CDR2 is YFSETQ. V lost 0 bases, J lost 5 bases, and 8 bases lay in between. The CDR3 is 13 amino acids. CDR3 residues: CASSLALAETQYF. Here the CDR3 DNA reads TGCGCCAGCAGCTTGGCACTAGCTGAGACCCAGTACTTC.

The V and J genes are TRBV28 and TRBJ1-5; 10 nucleotides line up with TRBD1. V trimming: 2 bases; J trimming: 6 bases; junction bases outside the gene matches: 7. This CDR3 spans 16 amino acids. Germline V CDR1 and CDR2: MDHEN, SYDVKM. CDR3 coding DNA: TGTGCCAGCAGTTTACCCCGGACAGGGGGGGGTCAGCCCCAGCATTTT. It encodes CASSLPRTGGGQPQHF.

The V gene is TRBV27, the J gene TRBJ1-2, with D maybe TRBD1 (6 bases). The CDR3 is 13 amino acids. Trimming left V 4 bases short and J 8 bases short, with 14 bases between. Germline CDR1 MNHEY, CDR2 SMNVEV (reference sequence). This CDR3 is CASSSTWTAGYTF. Written as DNA, the CDR3 is TGTGCCAGCAGTTCTACCTGGACAGCCGGCTACACCTTC.

This chain joins TRBV6-6 and TRBJ2-7; TRBD1 matches 8 bases. Per germline, CDR1 MNHNY and CDR2 SVGAGI (reference sequence). The CDR3 is 15 residues long. V shed 0 bases and J 1 base; nucleotides not matched to a gene: 2. The CDR3 here is CASSYSGTGSYEQYF. The CDR3, as DNA: TGTGCCAGCAGTTACTCGGGGACAGGATCCTACGAGCAGTACTTC.

The chain carries TRBV5-6 and TRBJ1-3; TRBD1 matches 7 bases. CDR1 and CDR2 from the germline V gene are SGHDT and YYEEEE. The V gene end was trimmed by 4 bases and the J gene end by 0 bases; junction bases not matched to a gene: 10. This CDR3 has 17 amino acids. CDR3 bases: TGTGCCAGCAGCCGGATGCCAGGGGGGTTCTCTGGAAACACCATATATTTT. It translates to CASSRMPGGFSGNTIYF.

The chain couples TRBV6-1 to TRBJ1-1; no reliable D call. Germline assignment: CDR1 MNHNS and CDR2 SASEGT. The length of the CDR3 is 15 residues. Trimming stripped 5 bases from V and 2 bases from J, with 15 bases between. In DNA form, the CDR3 reads TGTGCCAGCAGTCCGTCCCTTTTCCGTAACACTGAAGCTTTCTTT. The encoded protein is CASSPSLFRNTEAFF.

The rearrangement links TRBV27 to TRBJ1-3; 8 bases are a match to TRBD1. The CDR3 spans 17 residues. Germline V gene lookup returns CDR1 MNHEY and CDR2 SMNVEV (reference sequence). The ends lost 6 bases at V and 0 bases at J; junction bases unmatched: 10. CDR3 region: CASRPGQAILSGNTIYF. The CDR3 region has the DNA TGTGCCAGCAGGCCGGGACAGGCCATTCTCTCTGGAAACACCATATATTTT.

V gene TRBV27 combines with J gene TRBJ2-1, with D tentatively TRBD2 (5 bases). CDR1 is MNHEY, CDR2 SMNVEV, per germline (reference sequence). Trimming left V 6 bases short and J 5 bases short, with 17 bases between. CDR3 size: 15 residues. CDR3: CASSQPRTGDNEQFF. The DNA for the CDR3 is TGTGCCAGCAGCCAACCCCGGACCGGGGACAATGAGCAGTTCTTC.